This T cell receptor (beta chain) was retrieved from a study of identifying expanded T cells in peripheral blood. Libraries were prepared by immunoSEQ multiplex PCR; TCRdb keeps only in-frame clonotypes and omits some of them. The sample contains some 78,000 clones, roughly 86% of which appear only once. Germline loops: CDR1 MGHDK, CDR2 SYGVNS. V lost 7 bases and J lost 2; bases outside the gene matches: 3. CDR3 length equals 15 residues. This sequence originates from a person aged 18-70 years in good health. This chain uses TRBV25-1 with TRBJ2-2; 11 bases align to TRBD2. Sequenced material: blood. The CDR3 sequence: CASTGTSGNTGELFF. In DNA, the CDR3 is TGTGCCAGCACAGGGACTAGCGGAAACACCGGGGAGCTGTTTTTT.